The 8 T cell receptor beta chains below come from one sample, sequenced in a study of blood T cell repertoires in COVID-19. The data were produced by immunoSEQ multiplex PCR, yet TCRdb's version contains in-frame clones alone and is incomplete. Found here are 150,000 to 200,000 clones, roughly 87% of them singletons; the top ten hold 3.9%. Source material: peripheral blood. These TCRs come from a woman aged 55 to 70 who had recovered from COVID-19.

V usage is TRBV6-5 and J usage is TRBJ2-1; possibly TRBD1 for D (5 bases). The CDR3 spans 15 residues. The ends were cut back, 7 bases at V and 3 bases at J, with 16 bases in the middle. The V gene's germline CDR1 is MNHEY and CDR2 SVGAGI. The CDR3: CASTPWGGDYNEQFF. CDR3 DNA: TGTGCCAGCACCCCCTGGGGCGGAGACTACAATGAGCAGTTCTTC.

The chain combines TRBV6-5 with TRBJ1-5; D remains unclear. V lost 2 bases and J 0 bases, leaving 11 bases between the germline ends. The CDR3 is 16 residues long. Germline assignment: CDR1 MNHEY and CDR2 SVGAGI. CDR3 loop: CASSYVREDSNQPQHF. CDR3 nucleotides: TGTGCCAGCAGTTACGTGCGGGAGGATAGCAATCAGCCCCAGCATTTT.

The rearrangement links TRBV19 to TRBJ2-7; 8 positions match TRBD1. There are 15 residues in the CDR3. CDR1 and CDR2 from the germline V gene are LNHDA and SQIVND (reference sequence). V shed 2 bases and J 0 bases; nucleotides not matched to a gene: 3. DNA of the CDR3: TGTGCCAGTAGTATATCCGGGACAGGCTCCTACGAGCAGTACTTC. The encoded protein is CASSISGTGSYEQYF.

This clone was observed a single time. V usage is TRBV5-1 and J usage is TRBJ1-1; 8 nucleotides align to TRBD1. This CDR3 region has 15 residues. The J segment lost 2 bases and the V segment lost 5 bases, leaving 8 bases of the junction unmatched. Germline CDR1 is SGHRS and CDR2 is YFSETQ. The CDR3 nucleotides are TGCGCCAGCAGGTCGACACCAGGGGGCAACACTGAAGCTTTCTTT. It yields the protein CASRSTPGGNTEAFF.

This rearrangement joins TRBV4-2 to TRBJ2-1; the match to TRBD2 covers 10 bases. The length of the CDR3 is 15 residues. Germline CDR1 reads LGHNA; CDR2 reads YNFKEQ. Trimming removed 1 base from V and 8 bases from J; junction bases left unmatched: 5. The CDR3 here is CASSQGTAGGDEQFF. The CDR3 DNA follows: TGTGCCAGCAGCCAAGGGACAGCGGGGGGGGATGAGCAGTTCTTC.

The rearrangement uses TRBV9 and TRBJ1-6; D call uncertain. V dropped 0 bases and J dropped 9 bases, with 10 bases sitting between them. The length of the CDR3 is 14 residues. CDR1 SGDLS and CDR2 YYNGEE come from the germline V gene. This chain's CDR3 is CASSVAVNGSPLHF. In DNA form, the CDR3 reads TGTGCCAGCAGCGTAGCGGTAAATGGTTCACCCCTCCACTTT.

By share, this clone ranks as medium-sized. The V call is TRBV4-1, the J call TRBJ2-6; maybe TRBD1 (6 bases). From germline, CDR1 is MGHRA and CDR2 YSYEKL. The CDR3 consists of 17 residues. V was cut by 0 bases and J by 0 bases, with 9 bases left in between. The CDR3 protein is CASSQDGQLSGANVLTF. The CDR3 DNA sequence: TGCGCCAGCAGCCAAGACGGACAGCTCTCTGGGGCCAACGTCCTGACTTTC.

The rearrangement links TRBV5-1 to TRBJ2-1, with 7 bases matching TRBD1. Germline CDR1 is SGHRS and CDR2 is YFSETQ. V trimming: 4 bases; J trimming: 5 bases; junction bases outside the gene matches: 6. CDR3 size: 14 residues. CDR3 in DNA: TGCGCCAGCAGCAAGGGGGCGACTGACAATGAGCAGTTCTTC. It specifies CASSKGATDNEQFF.